At least ten counts were recorded for the clone carrying this TCR beta chain. Its antigen is not identified. Germline loops: CDR1 MNHNS, CDR2 SASEGT. This CDR3 contains 16 residues. V was pared by 6 bases and J by 8 bases, with 15 bases of the junction left unmatched. Making use of molecular barcodes, quantitative 5'-RACE generated TCR beta libraries. Using its own MiXCR run on the 5' RACE reads, TCRdb lists one record per CDR3 protein. The data hold a few hundred thousand distinct CDR3 sequences, with roughly 8% observed a single time. This sample is part of a study of CD8 T cells in ankylosing spondylitis. The study, taken as a whole, reports: Some of the motif variants had earlier been found in reactive arthritis patients' fluid and blood. In ankylosing spondylitis blood, a motif of roughly eight highly homologous TCR beta variants appeared characteristic. Enrichment of disease-linked clones was reportedly significant in matched ankylosing spondylitis synovial fluid. Clones that were linked to disease were CD8+ and were relatively rare in peripheral blood.

Sequencing was carried out using blood, either unsorted or a sorted T cell fraction (not recorded which). The V gene is TRBV6-1, the J gene TRBJ2-1; 8 bases are a match to TRBD2. The sequence was obtained from a male donor with ankylosing spondylitis. The DNA of the CDR3 is TGTGCCAGCAGGAGGCGGGGAGCGGGAGTAAATGATGAGCAGTTCTTC. This translates into CASRRRGAGVNDEQFF.